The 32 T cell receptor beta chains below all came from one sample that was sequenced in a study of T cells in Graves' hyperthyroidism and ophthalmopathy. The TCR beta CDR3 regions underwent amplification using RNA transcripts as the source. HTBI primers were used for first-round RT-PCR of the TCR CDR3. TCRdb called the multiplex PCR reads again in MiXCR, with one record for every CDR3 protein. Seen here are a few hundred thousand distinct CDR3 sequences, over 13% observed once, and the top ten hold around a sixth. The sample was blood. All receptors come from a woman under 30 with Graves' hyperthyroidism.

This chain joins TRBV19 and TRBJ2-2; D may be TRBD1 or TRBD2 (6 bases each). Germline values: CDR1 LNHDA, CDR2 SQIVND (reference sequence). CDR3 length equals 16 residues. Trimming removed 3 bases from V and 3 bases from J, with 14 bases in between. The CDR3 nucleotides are TGTGCCAGTAGTATCCCGGAGGGGGAGGACACCGGGGAGCTGTTTTTT. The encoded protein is CASSIPEGEDTGELFF. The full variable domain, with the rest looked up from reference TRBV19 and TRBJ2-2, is DGGITQSPKYLFRKEGQNVTLSCEQNLNHDAMYWYRQDPGQGLRLIYYSQIVNDFQKGDIAEGYSVSREKKESFPLTVTSAQKNPTAFYLCASSIPEGEDTGELFFGEGSRLTVL.

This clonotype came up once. In DNA, the CDR3 is TGTGCCAGCAGCTTAAGAGGGGGGACGGGTGGCTCCTACAATGAGCAGTTCTTC. Translating gives CASSLRGGTGGSYNEQFF. The chain couples TRBV7-3 to TRBJ2-1, with D possibly called TRBD1 or TRBD2 (6 bases each). This CDR3 is 18 amino acids long. CDR1 is SGHTA and CDR2 is FQGTGA in the germline V gene. Deletions cut 1 base from V and 0 bases from J, with 16 bases between. The whole variable domain, remainder taken from reference TRBV7-3 and TRBJ2-1, is GAGVSQTPSNKVTEKGKYVELRCDPISGHTALYWYRQSLGQGPEFLIYFQGTGAADDSGLPNDRFFAVRPEGSVSTLKIQRTERGDSAVYLCASSLRGGTGGSYNEQFFGPGTRLTVL.

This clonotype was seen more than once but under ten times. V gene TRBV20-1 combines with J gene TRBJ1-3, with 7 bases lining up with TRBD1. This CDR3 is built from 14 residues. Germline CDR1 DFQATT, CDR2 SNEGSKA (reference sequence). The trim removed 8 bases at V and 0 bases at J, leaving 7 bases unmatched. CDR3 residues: CSRQGQNSGNTIYF. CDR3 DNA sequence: TGCAGTAGACAGGGCCAGAACTCTGGAAACACCATATATTTT.

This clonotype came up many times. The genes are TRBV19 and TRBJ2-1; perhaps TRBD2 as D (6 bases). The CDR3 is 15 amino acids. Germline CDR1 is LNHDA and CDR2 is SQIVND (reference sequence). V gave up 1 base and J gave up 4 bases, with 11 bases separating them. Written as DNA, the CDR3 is TGTGCCAGTAGTATAGCGGGAGCGAGGTACAATGAGCAGTTCTTC. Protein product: CASSIAGARYNEQFF.

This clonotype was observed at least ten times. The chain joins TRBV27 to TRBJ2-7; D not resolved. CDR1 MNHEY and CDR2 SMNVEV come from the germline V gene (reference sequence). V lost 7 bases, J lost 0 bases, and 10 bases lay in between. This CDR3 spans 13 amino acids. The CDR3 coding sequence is TGTGCCAGCAAGCCGGCCAGCTCCTACGAGCAGTACTTC. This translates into CASKPASSYEQYF.

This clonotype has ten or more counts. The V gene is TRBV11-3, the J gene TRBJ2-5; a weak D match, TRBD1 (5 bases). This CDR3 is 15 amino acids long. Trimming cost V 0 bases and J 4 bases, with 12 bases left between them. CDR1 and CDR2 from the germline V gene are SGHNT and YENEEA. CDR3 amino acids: CASSLDLGHGETQYF. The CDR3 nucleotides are TGTGCCAGCAGCTTAGACCTGGGGCACGGAGAGACCCAGTACTTC.

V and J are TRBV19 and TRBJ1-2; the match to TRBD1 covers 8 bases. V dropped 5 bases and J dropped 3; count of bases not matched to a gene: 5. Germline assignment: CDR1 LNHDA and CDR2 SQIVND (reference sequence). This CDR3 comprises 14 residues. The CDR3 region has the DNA TGTGCCAGTAGTGAACAGGGGGGGGACTATGGCTACACCTTC. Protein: CASSEQGGDYGYTF. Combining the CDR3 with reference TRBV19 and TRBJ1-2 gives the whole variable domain DGGITQSPKYLFRKEGQNVTLSCEQNLNHDAMYWYRQDPGQGLRLIYYSQIVNDFQKGDIAEGYSVSREKKESFPLTVTSAQKNPTAFYLCASSEQGGDYGYTFGSGTRLTVV.

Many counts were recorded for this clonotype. CDR3 nucleotide sequence: TGTGCCAGCAGTTCAGGGACAGAGCAAGAGACCCAGTACTTC. Its translation: CASSSGTEQETQYF. The J gene is TRBJ2-5, the V gene TRBV12-3 or TRBV12-4; 7 bases align to TRBD1. V dropped 4 bases and J dropped 2; count of bases not matched to a gene: 4. This CDR3 comprises 14 residues.

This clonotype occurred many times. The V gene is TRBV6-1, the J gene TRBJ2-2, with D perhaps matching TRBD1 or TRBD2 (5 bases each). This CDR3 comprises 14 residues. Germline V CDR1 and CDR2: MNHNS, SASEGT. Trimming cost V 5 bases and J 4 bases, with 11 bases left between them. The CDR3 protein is CASSSGGFTGELFF. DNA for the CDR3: TGTGCCAGCAGTTCTGGGGGTTTCACCGGGGAGCTGTTTTTT.

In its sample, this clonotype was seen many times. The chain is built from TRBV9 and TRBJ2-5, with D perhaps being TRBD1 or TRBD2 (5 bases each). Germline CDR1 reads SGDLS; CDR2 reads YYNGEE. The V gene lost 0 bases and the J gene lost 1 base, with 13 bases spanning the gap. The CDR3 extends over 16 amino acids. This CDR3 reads CASSVGGSGGQETQYF. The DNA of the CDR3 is TGTGCCAGCAGCGTAGGGGGTAGTGGGGGCCAAGAGACCCAGTACTTC.

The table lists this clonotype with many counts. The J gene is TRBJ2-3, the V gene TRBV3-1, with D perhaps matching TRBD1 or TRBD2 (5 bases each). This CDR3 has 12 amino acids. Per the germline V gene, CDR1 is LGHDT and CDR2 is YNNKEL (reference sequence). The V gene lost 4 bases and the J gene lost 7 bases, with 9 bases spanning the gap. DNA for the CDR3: TGTGCCAGCAGCCCAGAGGGGCATACGCAGTATTTT. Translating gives CASSPEGHTQYF.

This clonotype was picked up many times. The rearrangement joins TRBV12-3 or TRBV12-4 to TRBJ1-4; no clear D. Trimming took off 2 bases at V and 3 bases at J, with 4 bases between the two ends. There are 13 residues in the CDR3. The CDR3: CASSLQANEKLFF. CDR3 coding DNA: TGTGCCAGCAGTTTACAGGCTAATGAAAAACTGTTTTTT.

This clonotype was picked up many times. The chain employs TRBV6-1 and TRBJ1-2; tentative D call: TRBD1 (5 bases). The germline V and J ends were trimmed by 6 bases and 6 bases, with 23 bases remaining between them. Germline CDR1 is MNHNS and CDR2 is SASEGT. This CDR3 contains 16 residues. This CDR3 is CASSISSGNSGDGYTF. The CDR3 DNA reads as TGTGCCAGCAGCATCTCGTCAGGGAATAGTGGAGATGGCTACACCTTC.

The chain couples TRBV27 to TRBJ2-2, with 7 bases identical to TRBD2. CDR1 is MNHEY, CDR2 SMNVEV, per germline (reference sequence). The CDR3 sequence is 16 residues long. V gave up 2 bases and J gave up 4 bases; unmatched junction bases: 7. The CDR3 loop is CASSLAQRDFTGELFF. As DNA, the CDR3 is TGTGCCAGCAGTTTAGCCCAGCGGGATTTCACCGGGGAGCTGTTTTTT.

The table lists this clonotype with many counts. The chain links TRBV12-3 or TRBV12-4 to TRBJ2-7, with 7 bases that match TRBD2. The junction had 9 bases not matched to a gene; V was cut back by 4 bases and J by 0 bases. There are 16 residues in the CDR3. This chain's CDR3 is CASSSMGRASSYEQYF. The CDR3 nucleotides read TGTGCCAGCAGTTCTATGGGGAGGGCAAGCTCCTACGAGCAGTACTTC.

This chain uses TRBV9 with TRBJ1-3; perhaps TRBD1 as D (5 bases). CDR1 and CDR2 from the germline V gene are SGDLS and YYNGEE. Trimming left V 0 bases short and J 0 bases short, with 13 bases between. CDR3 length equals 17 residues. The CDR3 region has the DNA TGTGCCAGCAGCGTAGGGGACGGGATCAGCTCTGGAAACACCATATATTTT. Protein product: CASSVGDGISSGNTIYF.

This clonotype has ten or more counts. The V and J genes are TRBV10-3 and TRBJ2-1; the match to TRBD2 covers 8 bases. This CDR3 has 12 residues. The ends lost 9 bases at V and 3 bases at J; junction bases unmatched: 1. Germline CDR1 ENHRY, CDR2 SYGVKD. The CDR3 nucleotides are TGTGCCATTGGGACTAGCTACAATGAGCAGTTCTTC. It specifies CAIGTSYNEQFF.

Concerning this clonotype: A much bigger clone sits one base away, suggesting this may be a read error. CDR3 in amino acids: CANSSDSDEQYV. The DNA of the CDR3 is TGTGCCAACAGTTCTGACAGCGACGAGCAGTACGTC. The chain combines TRBV12-3 or TRBV12-4 with TRBJ2-7; tentatively, D is TRBD1 (5 bases). The length of the CDR3 is 12 residues.

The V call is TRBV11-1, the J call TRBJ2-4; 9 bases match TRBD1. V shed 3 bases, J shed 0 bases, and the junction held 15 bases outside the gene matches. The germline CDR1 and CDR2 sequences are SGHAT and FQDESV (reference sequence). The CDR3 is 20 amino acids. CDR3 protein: CASSFHLPGQGPLAKNIQYF. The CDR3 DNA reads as TGTGCCAGCAGCTTCCATTTACCGGGACAGGGACCTCTAGCCAAAAACATTCAGTACTTC.

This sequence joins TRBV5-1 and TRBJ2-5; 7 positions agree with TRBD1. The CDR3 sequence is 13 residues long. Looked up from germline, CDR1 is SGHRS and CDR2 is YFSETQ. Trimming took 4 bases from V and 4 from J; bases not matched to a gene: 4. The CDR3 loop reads CASSPGQAETQYF. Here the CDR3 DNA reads TGCGCCAGCAGCCCCGGACAGGCAGAGACCCAGTACTTC.

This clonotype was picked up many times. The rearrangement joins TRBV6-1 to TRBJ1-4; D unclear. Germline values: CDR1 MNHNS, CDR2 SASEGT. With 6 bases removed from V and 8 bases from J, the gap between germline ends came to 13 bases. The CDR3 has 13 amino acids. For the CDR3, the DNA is TGTGCCAGCAGCCTAGTTGGGCGCGAAAAACTGTTTTTT. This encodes CASSLVGREKLFF.

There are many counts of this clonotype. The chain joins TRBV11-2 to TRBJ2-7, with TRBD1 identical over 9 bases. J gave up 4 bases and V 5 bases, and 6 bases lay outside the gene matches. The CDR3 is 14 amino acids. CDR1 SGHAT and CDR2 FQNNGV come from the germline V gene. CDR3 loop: CASSIPGQGYEQYF. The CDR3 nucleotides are TGTGCCAGCAGCATACCGGGACAGGGTTACGAGCAGTACTTC.

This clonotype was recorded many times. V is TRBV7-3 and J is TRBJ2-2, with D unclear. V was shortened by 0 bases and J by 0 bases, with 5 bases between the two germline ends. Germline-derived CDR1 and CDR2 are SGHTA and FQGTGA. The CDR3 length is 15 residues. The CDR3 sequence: CASSLTYANTGELFF. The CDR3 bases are TGTGCCAGCAGCTTAACGTACGCGAACACCGGGGAGCTGTTTTTT.

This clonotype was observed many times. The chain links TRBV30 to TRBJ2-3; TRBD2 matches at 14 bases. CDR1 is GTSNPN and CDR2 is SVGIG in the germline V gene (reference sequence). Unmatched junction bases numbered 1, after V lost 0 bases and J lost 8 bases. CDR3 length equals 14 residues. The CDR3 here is CAWSVGTSGSTQYF. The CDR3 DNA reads TGTGCCTGGAGTGTAGGGACTAGCGGGAGTACGCAGTATTTT.

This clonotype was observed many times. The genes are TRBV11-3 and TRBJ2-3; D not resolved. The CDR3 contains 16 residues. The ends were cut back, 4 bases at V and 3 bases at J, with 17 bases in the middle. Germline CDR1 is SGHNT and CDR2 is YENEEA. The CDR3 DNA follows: TGTGCCAGCAGCTCTGGAGCGAACGGTAGGACAGATACGCAGTATTTT. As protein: CASSSGANGRTDTQYF. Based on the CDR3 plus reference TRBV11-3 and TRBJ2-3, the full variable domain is EAGVVQSPRYKIIEKKQPVAFWCNPISGHNTLYWYLQNLGQGPELLIRYENEEAVDDSQLPKDRFSAERLKGVDSTLKIQPAELGDSAVYLCASSSGANGRTDTQYFGPGTRLTVL.

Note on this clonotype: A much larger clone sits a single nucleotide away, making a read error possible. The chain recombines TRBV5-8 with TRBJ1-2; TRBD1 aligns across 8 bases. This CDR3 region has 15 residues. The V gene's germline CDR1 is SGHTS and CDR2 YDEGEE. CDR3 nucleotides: TGTGCCAGCAGCCGTAACGACAGGGGCTACTATGGCCACACCTTC. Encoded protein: CASSRNDRGYYGHTF.

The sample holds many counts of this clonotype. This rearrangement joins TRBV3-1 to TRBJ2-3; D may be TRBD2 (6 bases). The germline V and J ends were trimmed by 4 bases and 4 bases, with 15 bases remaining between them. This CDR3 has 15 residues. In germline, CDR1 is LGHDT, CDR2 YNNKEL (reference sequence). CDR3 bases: TGTGCCAGCAGCCCTGCTCGCGGGAAGTCAGATACGCAGTATTTT. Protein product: CASSPARGKSDTQYF.

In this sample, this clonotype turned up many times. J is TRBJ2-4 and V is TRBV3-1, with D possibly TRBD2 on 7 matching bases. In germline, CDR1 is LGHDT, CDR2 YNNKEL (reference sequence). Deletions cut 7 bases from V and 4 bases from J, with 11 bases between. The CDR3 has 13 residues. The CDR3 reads CASKGGLKNIQYF. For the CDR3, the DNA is TGTGCCAGCAAGGGGGGGCTGAAAAACATTCAGTACTTC.

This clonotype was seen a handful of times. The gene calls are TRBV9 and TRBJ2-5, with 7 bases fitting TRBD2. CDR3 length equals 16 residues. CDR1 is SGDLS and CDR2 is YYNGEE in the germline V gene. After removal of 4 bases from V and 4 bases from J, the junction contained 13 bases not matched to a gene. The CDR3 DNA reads TGTGCCAGCAGCCCGGAAGACGGGAGGAGGAGAGAGACCCAGTACTTC. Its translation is CASSPEDGRRRETQYF.

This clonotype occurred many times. For the CDR3, the DNA is TGCGCCAGCAGTGAAGGAAGAACGGGAAGAACTGAAGCTTTCTTT. It is translated as CASSEGRTGRTEAFF. The chain couples TRBV10-2 to TRBJ1-1, with no clear D. There are 15 residues in the CDR3. With 3 bases removed from V and 5 bases from J, the gap between germline ends came to 16 bases. Per germline, CDR1 WSHSY and CDR2 SAAADI.

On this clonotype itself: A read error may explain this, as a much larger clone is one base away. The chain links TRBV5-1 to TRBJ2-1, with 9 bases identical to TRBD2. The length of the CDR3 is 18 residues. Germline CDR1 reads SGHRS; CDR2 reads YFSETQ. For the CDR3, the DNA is TGCGCCAGCAGCTTGGGGGCTAGCGGGACGAGCTCCTACAATGAGCATTTCTTC. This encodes CASSLGASGTSSYNEHFF.

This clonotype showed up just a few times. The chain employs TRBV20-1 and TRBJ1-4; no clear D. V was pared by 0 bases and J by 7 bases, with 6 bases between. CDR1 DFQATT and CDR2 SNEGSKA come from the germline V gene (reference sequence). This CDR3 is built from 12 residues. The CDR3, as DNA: TGCAGTGCTAGAGATGCGACTGAAAAACTGTTTTTT. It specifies CSARDATEKLFF.